The 3 T cell receptor beta chains below come from one sample, sequenced in a study of cytomegalovirus exposure and HLA in healthy donors. The PCR used 60 Vbeta and 13 Jbeta primers. Repertoires were generated with immunoSEQ multiplex PCR, while TCRdb's copy carries only in-frame clones and drops some. The sample holds 90,000 to 150,000 clones; roughly 80% are singletons and the top ten take more than 0.2%. Input material: PBMCs. The receptor set was obtained from a middle-aged man in good health and CMV-seronegative.

This clone has more than one count but fewer than ten. The chain combines TRBV9 with TRBJ1-2, with no clear D. Germline V gene data show CDR1 as SGDLS and CDR2 as YYNGEE. The length of the CDR3 is 11 residues. The V end was cut by 4 bases, the J end by 8 bases, with 9 bases between. CDR3 coding DNA: TGTGCCAGCAGCTCTCCTGTGGGCTACACCTTC. Protein: CASSSPVGYTF.

The chain links TRBV10-3 to TRBJ1-1; no firm D call. Germline V gene lookup returns CDR1 ENHRY and CDR2 SYGVKD. The CDR3 runs to 14 residues. V dropped 2 bases and J dropped 1 base, with 8 bases sitting between them. The CDR3 sequence: CAISEMEGNTEAFF. CDR3 in DNA: TGTGCCATCAGTGAGATGGAGGGGAACACTGAAGCTTTCTTT.

The genes are TRBV7-2 and TRBJ2-5; perhaps TRBD2 as D (5 bases). V lost 6 bases and J 5 bases, leaving 16 bases between the germline ends. There are 14 residues in the CDR3. Looked up from germline, CDR1 is SGHTA and CDR2 is FQGNSA. This chain's CDR3 is CASSSPRTVETQYF. The CDR3 nucleotides read TGTGCCAGCAGTTCTCCCCGGACTGTGGAGACCCAGTACTTC.